The sequence of this T cell receptor (beta chain) was determined in a study of cytomegalovirus exposure and HLA in healthy donors (dated by TCRdb to about 2017). About the investigation overall: An earlier analysis of 587 of the donors reported 250 to 300 Gb of sequence data and around 110 million unique TCR beta sequences obtained from around 190 million T cells. The number of typed donors differed by locus: 629-630 for A, B, C, DRB1 and DQB1; approximately 540 for DQA1; 606 for DPA1; and about 470 for DPB1. Roughly five DR-DQ haplotypes were handled as single units for association and clustering because linkage in the cohort was strong. All discovery cohort repertoires had been generated using a single sequencing platform. The T cell repertoires of 666 subjects were profiled by immunosequencing and related to cytomegalovirus serostatus. To decide whether each TCR beta V gene segment behaved as functional or pseudogenic, an earlier analysis of some 600 of the donors relied on high-throughput TCR beta sequencing. Class I and class II HLA loci were covered by the typing at four-digit resolution. Along with the roughly 670-subject first cohort, a separate validation cohort of 120 different subjects was used. Among over 350 genotyped donors of the cohort, an average of around 240,000 unique TCR beta nucleotide sequences were sequenced per donor, roughly 18% of them non-productive. The study aimed to test whether signatures of past pathogen exposure could be identified by cataloging public T cell receptors. Of the 300 to 400 genotyped donors, about 80% fell in the genetic ancestry cluster associated with self-reported Caucasian donors. In a later genetic analysis, genome-wide SNP genotypes for about three fifths of the roughly 670 donors were used, and that subset was treated as a discovery cohort. The study combined high-throughput TCR immunosequencing, statistical association of individual TCRs with disease status, and machine learning to predict cytomegalovirus infection status. Alongside the repertoire data, information on donor age, sex, ethnicity and CMV serostatus was compiled. Rather than using new phenotypic data, the later analysis identified candidate immune exposures from TCR beta sequences and from how often those sequences occurred across donors. A later analysis re-examined previously published TCR beta repertoires from just over 650 donors and added high-resolution HLA genotyping to investigate patterns of TCR occurrence. Roughly 300 gigabases of sequencing data and approximately 91 million unique TCR sequences made up an early release that covered roughly 670 HLA-typed donors.

The library relied on the immunoSEQ multiplex PCR assay. For the multiplex PCR, a mixture combining 60 forward primers for TCR Vbeta segments and 13 reverse primers for TCR Jbeta segments was used. Amplification of the CDR3 region of rearranged TCR beta genes was performed with a multiplex PCR assay on genomic DNA. On the Illumina HiSeq System, the amplified TCR beta libraries were sequenced as 87-base-pair reads. Per the authors' processing: A later analysis tallied around 87 million unique TCR beta chains across the 666 repertoires, and about 10 million of those chains were shared by two or more donors. Raw reads were error-corrected and collapsed into unique sequences with a nearest-neighbor algorithm that merged closely related sequences to remove PCR and sequencing errors. To assign V, D and J gene segments, CDR3 sequences were aligned to IMGT reference sequences. For a sequence to be retained, at least a six-nucleotide match to both a V gene segment and a J gene segment was required. A rearrangement was called productive if the CDR3 had no stop codons and remained in frame with V and J, and every other rearrangement was called non-productive. Following IMGT convention, CDR3 was defined as the stretch from the second conserved V-encoded cysteine to the conserved J-encoded phenylalanine. The earlier analysis of 500 to 750 of the donors excluded any sequence lacking an unambiguous match to a single V gene segment. An earlier analysis of several hundred of the donors classified V segments as functional when productive rearrangements were above 56.7% and as segregating when the standard deviation between donors was above 5%. To diagnose cytomegalovirus status from the catalog of TCR beta chain sequences, a statistical classification framework was built. V and J gene assignment, in a later analysis, came from comparing TCR nucleotide sequences with IMGT/GENE-DB human TR gene sequences. The TCRdist pipeline was used in a later analysis to assign CDR3 sequences and most-parsimonious VDJ recombination scenarios. In a later analysis, each TCR beta chain was defined by its CDR3 amino acid sequence together with its V-gene family, and reads lacking a unique V-gene family were excluded. To address suspected cross-contamination and a sequencing artifact, a later analysis removed around 590 highly shared, low-generation-probability nucleotide sequences. For each public chain, a later analysis derived a clonal expansion index from normalized ranks of inferred template counts within each repertoire. In a later analysis, generation probabilities were computed using a VDJ recombination model fitted to out-of-frame rearrangements, and the results were checked against IGoR. A later analysis scored TCR-TCR, TCR-HLA and TCR-CMV co-occurrence with hypergeometric tests, applying a repertoire-size bias correction to TCR pairs. In a later analysis, false discovery rates were estimated by permuting HLA or CMV assignments 20 times. In a later analysis, co-occurring TCRs were grouped with DBSCAN, and TCRdist sequence similarity was added when clustering was performed within HLA-allele-positive subsets. For co-occurrence clustering, repertoires with fewer than 30,000 or more than 120,000 public chains were excluded, along with 5 or 6 repertoires with anomalous nucleotide sharing. TCRdb carries this immuneACCESS record with in-frame sequences only. Its versions omit some clonotypes, under half of them owing to an unresolved V gene in the studies checked, with the rest unexplained. D and trimming come from the DNA, and the V and J calls and clone size come from that table. In all, the sample holds 60,000 to 90,000 clones, and around 83% of those were seen once. The ten largest account for 15% to 20% of the sample.

The cohort consisted of fewer than 700 healthy bone marrow donors. All cohort members were sampled while nominally healthy, although unrecorded immune exposures were likely present. The donor was CMV seropositive and belonged to the group of some 290 seropositive cohort members. A peripheral blood sample was collected from each donor, and TCR beta sequencing was performed on peripheral blood mononuclear cells. The Qiagen DNeasy Blood Extraction Kit was used to extract genomic DNA from the blood cell samples. With respect to this clone: Its antigen is not yet known. No qualities accompany the bases; no much larger clone lies one base away.

Here is what the overall study found, with its caveats: About 15 rarely observed V segments, including chromosome 9 orphons, were excluded from the earlier analysis of some 590 of the donors because counts were too low. V-gene and J-gene trimming of TCR beta chains was associated with a missense DCLRE1C variant in a later genetic analysis, and the association was replicated in an independent cohort. A later genetic analysis reported fewer N-insertions in productive TCRs among donors in an Asian-associated ancestry cluster than the roughly 620-donor mean. The presence/absence analyses assumed that sequencing depth was roughly uniform across donors, and that assumption may not be true. The classifier was reported to diagnose cytomegalovirus status with high specificity and sensitivity in both the original and validation cohorts. A further reported finding was that TCR beta sequences accurately predicted the HLA-A and HLA-B alleles for most subjects in the first cohort. A later analysis found that most CMV-associated TCR beta chains appeared HLA-restricted, with HLA associations seemingly driven largely by CMV exposure. In vitro tests confirmed that a few of the cytomegalovirus-associated TCR beta chains recognize cytomegalovirus antigens. A total of about 150 TCR beta chains were listed by the study as associated with cytomegalovirus. Several of the top co-occurrence clusters appeared to be linked to parvovirus B19, influenza, CMV and Epstein-Barr virus, according to a later analysis. A later analysis associated 17,000 or so TCR beta sequences with specific HLA alleles at a false discovery rate of 0.05. In a later analysis, HLA-associated TCR beta chains were found to be more clonally expanded and to have lower generation probabilities than equally common non-associated chains. In a later analysis, the rate of TCR association differed among HLA loci, with DRB1 alleles having the most associated TCRs and HLA-C alleles having the fewest. Because HLA typing was missing for some donors at each locus, association tests included only the typed subset. The authors suggested that the approach could potentially be extended to other disease states and immunological phenotypes. Because the 87-base-pair reads could not distinguish some IMGT-functional V segments, including TRBV6-2 and TRBV6-3, those segments were excluded. For the cohort, immune exposure information was limited to CMV serostatus. Correlated functional status among segregating V segments might reflect linkage disequilibrium, but an unknown experimental factor could not be ruled out. Most TCR sequences were seen in very few donors, while some public TCRs were found in many individuals. Strong co-occurrence of HLA alleles, especially DR and DQ, made assigning TCR associations to individual alleles difficult. A cluster of highly shared sequence variants was judged likely to represent a technical artifact of the sequencing pipeline. The cohort was sequenced for TCR beta chains only, and without alpha or paired-chain data the features that could be detected were limited. In an earlier analysis of approximately 590 of the donors, most TCR beta V segments appeared in productive rearrangements about 90% or about 30% of the time, broadly matching IMGT annotations.

The germline V gene provides CDR1 SGHVS and CDR2 FNYEAQ. The V end loses 5 bases and the J end loses 6 bases, and a stretch of 16 bases separates them. The CDR3 has 15 amino acids, counting the end cysteine and phenylalanine. The sequence is cut down to CDR3 DNA, 45 bases in frame from base 1. Sequenced: PBMCs. The receptor's source is a man between 65 and 79 years old in good health and CMV-seropositive. This sequence uses TRBV7-6 and TRBJ2-2; TRBD2 might be the D gene, on 5 matching bases. This receptor has the CDR3 CASSPRATDPGELFF. The nucleotide sequence is TGTGCCAGCAGCCCGCGGGCCACGGATCCCGGGGAGCTGTTTTTT.